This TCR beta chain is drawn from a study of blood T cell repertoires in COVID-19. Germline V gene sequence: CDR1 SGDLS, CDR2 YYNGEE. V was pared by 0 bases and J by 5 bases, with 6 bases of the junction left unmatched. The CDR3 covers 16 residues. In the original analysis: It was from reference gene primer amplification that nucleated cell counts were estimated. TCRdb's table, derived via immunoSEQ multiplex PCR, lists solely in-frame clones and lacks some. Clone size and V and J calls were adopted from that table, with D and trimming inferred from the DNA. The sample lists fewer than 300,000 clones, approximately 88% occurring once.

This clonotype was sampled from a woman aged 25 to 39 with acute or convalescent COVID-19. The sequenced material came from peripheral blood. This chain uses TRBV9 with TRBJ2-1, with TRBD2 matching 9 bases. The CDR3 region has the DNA TGTGCCAGCAGCGTAGCTCAAGCGGGAGGTGACAATGAGCAGTTCTTC. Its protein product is CASSVAQAGGDNEQFF.